The present entry profiles one TCR beta chain with its context. Antigen: not known. This specimen belongs to a study of cytomegalovirus exposure and HLA in healthy donors. The assay was immunoSEQ multiplex PCR, and TCRdb's table has in-frame clones only and misses some. The table lists 150,000 to 200,000 clones, more than 75% of them singletons, with approximately 7% in the top ten. The study's findings and limits: A later analysis found first-cohort TCR clusters tended to co-occur in the roughly 120 validation repertoires. Altogether, around 160 TCR beta chains were recorded as cytomegalovirus-associated.

CDR1 is SGHNT, CDR2 YYREEE, per germline (reference sequence). Trimming pared 0 bases from V and 3 bases from J, leaving 11 bases between. The CDR3 length is 15 residues. The sequencing sample was made of PBMCs. J is TRBJ2-3 and V is TRBV5-4, with a possible D match to TRBD2 (6 bases). This receptor was taken from a man aged 18-30 years in good health and CMV-seropositive. This CDR3 reads CASSLDSGLTDTQYF. As DNA, the CDR3 is TGTGCCAGCAGCTTGGATAGCGGACTAACAGATACGCAGTATTTT.